This T cell receptor beta chain was sequenced for a study of shared clonotypes between healthy human individuals (dated by TCRdb to about 2020). In the study overall: Two women and three men aged 18 to 49 years were included in the cohort. To estimate repertoire size and how much clonotype sharing occurs between individuals, the study deeply sequenced the blood TCR repertoires of five healthy adults. To increase sequencing depth and limit assay-specific biases, different laboratories used diverse techniques to prepare libraries and sequence TCR repertoires. Per donor, leukapheresis produced somewhere between about 0.94 and 9.5 billion PBMCs. Here is what the overall study found, with its caveats: Because the study included a small number of donors, the genetic and exposure-history diversity represented was limited. Sampling was restricted to blood, and TCR repertoires in tissues likely differ from the TCR repertoires found in blood. Pairwise subsampling led to the expectation that sequencing depth would affect the degree of clonotype sharing among donors.

Using the deep immunoSEQ assay, TCR CDR3 regions were amplified from genomic DNA by multiplex PCR. Extracted genomic DNA from each cell subset was distributed evenly across all wells of several immunoSEQ 96-well plates, and each plate was treated as a replicate. For unsorted PBMC, each replicate PCR was loaded with about 300 ng genomic DNA, equivalent to about 30,000 T cell genomes. Genomic DNA from unsorted PBMC was sequenced over ten immunoSEQ deep assay plates. Purified libraries were quantified with a Qubit 3.0 fluorometer, sized on a Bioanalyzer 2100, and re-quantified with the KAPA Library Quantification kit. Each immunoSEQ 96-well plate was sequenced on its own single-read 150-cycle Illumina NextSeq 550 flow cell. The source study handled its data this way. Because only junctional sequences without quality scores were contained in the immunoSEQ output, filtering matching that applied to full-length reads could not be performed. To assign V/J genes and CDR3, sequences were annotated using PyIR, a Python wrapper for IgBLAST v1.9, with IMGT germline references. Reads with weak V/J assignments (E-value above 1e-6), missing CDR3, stop codons, out-of-frame junctions, or ambiguous translated residues were removed. V3J clonotypes were defined as sequences sharing an identical inferred V gene, J gene, and CDR3 amino acid sequence. To compute the percentage overlap between repertoires, the number of shared unique clonotypes was divided by the size of the smaller repertoire. Repertoire richness was assessed with RTK rarefaction, the Chao1 estimator, and Recon v2.1 estimates of unobserved clonotypes. The source is immuneACCESS, and TCRdb retained only in-frame sequences with V and J called. Part of the clones is not carried over; for the studies checked, unresolved V genes explain less than half of this, and the remainder is unexplained. D and trimming were read from the DNA, whereas the V and J calls and clone size are those reported in that table. The sample has some 450,000 clones on record, around 77% of them singletons. Together, the top ten hold 9.5% to 15% of the sample.

The germline V gene (reference sequence) yields LNHDA for CDR1 and SQIVND for CDR2. From the cysteine through the phenylalanine, the CDR3 covers 15 amino acids. The retained sequence is limited to the CDR3, 45 bases, with the frame set at the first base. A distance of 14 bases separates the germline ends of V and J, which lose 6 bases and 1 base respectively. The donors were healthy, HIV-negative adults who had no recently reported acute infections or vaccinations. Only Caucasian adults living in Nashville, Tennessee, USA were represented among the donors. For unsorted samples, 90 million or so PBMCs were counted and genomic DNA was extracted with the QIAamp DNA Blood Mini kit. After blood collection by leukapheresis, PBMCs were isolated using Ficoll-Histopaque density gradient centrifugation and then cryopreserved in the vapor phase of liquid nitrogen. This clone was seen a few times. The antigen it recognizes is unknown. Base qualities were left out, and no much larger clone turns up one base away.

The sequenced sample consisted of PBMCs. Here the chain combines TRBV19 and TRBJ2-3; TRBD2 might be the D gene, on 5 matching bases. This receptor was obtained from a woman aged 40 to 50 in good health. Some clones in this sample may be carry-over from other donors' samples. The CDR3 loop reads CASRLAHSGTDTQYF. The DNA reads as follows: TGTGCCAGTAGGCTAGCCCACAGCGGCACAGATACGCAGTATTTT.